The 18 T cell receptor beta chains presented below share a single source sample, sequenced in a study of OX40 agonist ivuxolimab in advanced cancers. Using immunoSEQ multiplex PCR, the repertoire was profiled, and TCRdb retains in-frame clones only, with some absent. The sample lists more than 90,000 clones; less than 85% were seen once. Source: CD4+ or CD8+ T cells sorted from blood, taken in a trial of the OX40 agonist ivuxolimab. The receptor source for this set is an adult with an advanced solid tumor such as melanoma, head and neck, liver or kidney cancer.

J is TRBJ2-3 and V is TRBV19, with 9 nucleotides matching TRBD2. Germline CDR1 and CDR2: LNHDA and SQIVND (reference sequence). The CDR3 contains 16 residues. V lost 6 bases to trimming and J lost 4 bases; unmatched junction nucleotides: 11. CDR3 in amino acids: CASRSGTVAGADTQYF. DNA of the CDR3: TGTGCCAGTAGGAGCGGGACAGTAGCGGGAGCAGATACGCAGTATTTT.

The rearrangement links TRBV2 to TRBJ2-2, with D uncertain. The CDR3 contains 14 residues. Per the germline V gene, CDR1 is SNHLY and CDR2 is FYNNEI. Trimming pared 8 bases from V and 5 bases from J, leaving 15 bases between. CDR3 protein: CASAVVKTTGELFF. In DNA, the CDR3 is TGTGCCAGCGCAGTGGTGAAGACGACCGGGGAGCTGTTTTTT. Variable domain in full (rest from reference TRBV2 and TRBJ2-2): EPEVTQTPSHQVTQMGQEVILRCVPISNHLYFYWYRQILGQKVEFLVSFYNNEISEKSEIFDDQFSVERPDGSNFTLKIRSTKLEDSAMYFCASAVVKTTGELFFGEGSRLTVL.

The table lists this clone with a few counts. V usage is TRBV7-2 and J usage is TRBJ2-1; 9 nucleotides match TRBD2. This CDR3 spans 15 amino acids. V gave up 1 base and J gave up 8 bases; unmatched junction bases: 6. Germline lookup yields CDR1 SGHTA and CDR2 FQGNSA. The CDR3 is CASSLDQRGAHEQFF. The DNA for the CDR3 is TGTGCCAGCAGCTTAGATCAGCGGGGGGCCCATGAGCAGTTCTTC.

This clone occurred a few times. The chain uses TRBV6-7 and TRBJ1-5; a weak D match, TRBD1 (5 bases). TRBV6-7 is reported as an ORF; its role is uncertain. The CDR3 is made up of 17 amino acids. Trimming pared 2 bases from V and 0 bases from J, leaving 14 bases between. CDR3 in DNA: TGTGCCAGCAGTTACCCGCGACAGCAGAATAGCAATCAGCCCCAGCATTTT. This encodes CASSYPRQQNSNQPQHF.

The chain recombines TRBV7-2 with TRBJ1-6, with 8 bases lining up with TRBD1. Germline lookup yields CDR1 SGHTA and CDR2 FQGNSA. V shed 5 bases and J 8 bases; nucleotides not matched to a gene: 20. The CDR3 has 19 amino acids. The CDR3 protein is CASSPIGTGKTPKYSPLHF. DNA for the CDR3: TGTGCCAGCAGCCCCATAGGGACAGGCAAAACCCCTAAATATTCACCCCTCCACTTT.

This chain uses TRBV7-9 with TRBJ2-6, with D unresolved. The V gene's germline CDR1 is SEHNR and CDR2 FQNEAQ (reference sequence). There are 12 residues in the CDR3. Trimming shortened V by 1 base and J by 10 bases, and 5 bases separated the two germline ends. DNA for the CDR3: TGTGCCAGCAGCTTAGTCAAGAACGTCCTGACTTTC. Its translation is CASSLVKNVLTF.

The V and J genes are TRBV18 and TRBJ2-7; D may be TRBD1 (6 bases). The germline V gene has CDR1 KGHSH and CDR2 LQKENI. The CDR3 loop spans 15 amino acids. Trimming removed 5 bases from V and 6 bases from J, with 20 bases in between. The CDR3: CASSSNRVSISEQYF. Here the CDR3 DNA reads TGTGCCAGCTCATCTAACAGGGTATCTATTTCCGAGCAGTACTTC. The full variable domain, completed using reference TRBV18 and TRBJ2-7, is NAGVMQNPRHLVRRRGQEARLRCSPMKGHSHVYWYRQLPEEGLKFMVYLQKENIIDESGMPKERFSAEFPKEGPSILRIQQVVRGDSAAYFCASSSNRVSISEQYFGPGTRLTVT.

CDR3 bases: TGTGCCAGCAGCCCGCTTCGGGGGCCCCAAGAGACCCAGTACTTC. This codes for CASSPLRGPQETQYF. The chain is built from TRBV5-6 and TRBJ2-5; D tentatively fits TRBD1 or TRBD2 (6 bases each). The CDR3 consists of 15 residues. Germline V gene data show CDR1 as SGHDT and CDR2 as YYEEEE. The V gene lost 4 bases and the J gene lost 1 base, with 14 bases spanning the gap.

J is TRBJ2-3 and V is TRBV6-1; D is possibly TRBD1 (6 bases). Per germline, CDR1 MNHNS and CDR2 SASEGT. This CDR3 is 17 amino acids long. V was trimmed by 2 bases and J by 0 bases, leaving 15 bases between them. CDR3 DNA: TGTGCCAGCAGTGAACCCCCCGGGACACCGAGCACAGATACGCAGTATTTT. Translated, it gives CASSEPPGTPSTDTQYF.

V and J are TRBV13 and TRBJ2-3; 10 positions agree with TRBD2. The junction had 7 bases not matched to a gene; V was cut back by 6 bases and J by 1 base. There are 16 residues in the CDR3. Germline CDR1 reads PRHDT; CDR2 reads FYEKMQ (reference sequence). This CDR3 reads CASSSSGRSRTDTQYF. The DNA of the CDR3 is TGTGCCAGCAGTTCTAGCGGGAGAAGCCGCACAGATACGCAGTATTTT.

The chain is built from TRBV28 and TRBJ2-1; TRBD1 aligns across 7 bases. J lost 0 bases, V lost 5 bases, and 10 bases had no gene match. Germline V gene lookup returns CDR1 MDHEN and CDR2 SYDVKM. The length of the CDR3 is 17 residues. The CDR3 region is CASSPPGQASSYNEQFF. The DNA for the CDR3 is TGTGCCAGCAGTCCGCCCGGACAGGCCAGCTCCTACAATGAGCAGTTCTTC.

This chain connects TRBV27 to TRBJ1-2, with D tentatively TRBD1 (5 bases). This CDR3 has 16 amino acids. Germline values: CDR1 MNHEY, CDR2 SMNVEV (reference sequence). Trimming took 4 bases from V and 7 from J, leaving 22 bases between them. This CDR3 is CASSSLGRGLQVGYTF. The CDR3 bases are TGTGCCAGCAGTTCGCTGGGTAGGGGACTCCAAGTTGGCTACACCTTC.

This clone came up a few times. Additional DNA sequences in this sample encode the identical CDR3. The rearrangement joins TRBV30 to TRBJ1-6; D is undetermined. The V and J ends lost 1 base and 7 bases respectively, with 14 bases between them. CDR3 size: 15 residues. In germline, CDR1 is GTSNPN, CDR2 SVGIG (reference sequence). CDR3 bases: TGTGCCTGGAGTGCTGGGCAAGGGAGGAATTCACCCCTCCACTTT. Protein: CAWSAGQGRNSPLHF.

The V gene is TRBV5-1, the J gene TRBJ2-1, with 11 bases matching TRBD2. Trimming at V came to 2 bases and at J to 6 bases, leaving 4 bases not matched to a gene. Germline V gene sequence: CDR1 SGHRS, CDR2 YFSETQ. There are 15 residues in the CDR3. CDR3 DNA sequence: TGCGCCAGCAGCTTACTAGCGGGAGAAGGCAATGAGCAGTTCTTC. Encoded protein: CASSLLAGEGNEQFF.

This clone is a singleton in its sample. The chain employs TRBV6-1 and TRBJ2-7; 9 nucleotides match TRBD2. Looked up from germline, CDR1 is MNHNS and CDR2 is SASEGT. This CDR3 comprises 13 residues. Trimming cost V 9 bases and J 2 bases; bases outside gene matches: 5. The DNA for the CDR3 is TGTGCCAGTAGGACTAGCGCAACCTACGAGCAGTACTTC. Encoded protein: CASRTSATYEQYF.

This chain uses TRBV7-2 with TRBJ2-7; weak D call: TRBD2 (6 bases). Germline-derived CDR1 and CDR2 are SGHTA and FQGNSA. The CDR3 runs 13 residues. Trimming pared 4 bases from V and 7 bases from J, leaving 14 bases between. CDR3 nucleotides: TGTGCCAGCAGCTCCCTGGGGCGGGGTGAGCAGTACTTC. Protein product: CASSSLGRGEQYF. The full variable domain, completed using reference TRBV7-2 and TRBJ2-7, is GAGVSQSPSNKVTEKGKDVELRCDPISGHTALYWYRQSLGQGLEFLIYFQGNSAPDKSGLPSDRFSAERTGGSVSTLTIQRTQQEDSAVYLCASSSLGRGEQYFGPGTRLTVT.

By sample fraction, this clone is large (0.1 to 1%). The chain couples TRBV6-1 to TRBJ2-7, with TRBD2 matching over 13 bases. The CDR3 loop spans 16 amino acids. After removal of 4 bases from V and 0 bases from J, the junction contained 3 bases not matched to a gene. Germline V CDR1 and CDR2: MNHNS, SASEGT. CDR3 sequence reads: CASSGTSGGSSYEQYF. CDR3 sequence (DNA): TGTGCCAGCAGTGGGACTAGCGGGGGCAGCTCCTACGAGCAGTACTTC.

V and J are TRBV18 and TRBJ2-6, with TRBD1 matching 7 bases. Germline V gene sequence: CDR1 KGHSH, CDR2 LQKENI. The junction had 5 bases not matched to a gene; V was cut back by 3 bases and J by 0 bases. The CDR3 extends over 17 amino acids. The CDR3 DNA reads TGTGCCAGCTCACCTGAGGGGGCCCCCTCTGGGGCCAACGTCCTGACTTTC. Translation: CASSPEGAPSGANVLTF.